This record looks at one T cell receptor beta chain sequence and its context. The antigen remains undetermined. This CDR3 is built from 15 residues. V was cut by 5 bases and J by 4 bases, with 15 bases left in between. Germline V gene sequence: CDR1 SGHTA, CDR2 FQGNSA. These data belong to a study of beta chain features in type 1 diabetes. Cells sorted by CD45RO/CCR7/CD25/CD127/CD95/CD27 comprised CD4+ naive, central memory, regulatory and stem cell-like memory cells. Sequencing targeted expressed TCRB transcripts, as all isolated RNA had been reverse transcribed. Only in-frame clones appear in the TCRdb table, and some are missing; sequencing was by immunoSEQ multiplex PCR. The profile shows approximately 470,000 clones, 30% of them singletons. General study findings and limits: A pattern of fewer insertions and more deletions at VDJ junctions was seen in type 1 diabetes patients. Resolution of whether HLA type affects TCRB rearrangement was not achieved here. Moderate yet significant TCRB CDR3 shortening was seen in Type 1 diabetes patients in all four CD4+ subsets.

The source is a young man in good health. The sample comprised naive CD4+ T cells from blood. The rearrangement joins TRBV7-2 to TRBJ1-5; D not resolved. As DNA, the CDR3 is TGTGCCAGCAGCCCCGACGGAGTAGCAAATCAGCCCCAGCATTTT. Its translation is CASSPDGVANQPQHF.